The 18 T cell receptor beta chains presented below share a single source sample, sequenced in a study of T cell responses to AZD1222 COVID-19 vaccine. The data were produced by immunoSEQ multiplex PCR, yet TCRdb's version contains in-frame clones alone and is incomplete. The sample shows some 130,000 clones, roughly nine tenths of them seen only once. Sequencing used peripheral blood, obtained on day 0 of AZD1222 vaccination. These receptors all come from an adult in good health.

The chain has TRBV4-1 and TRBJ1-4; 8 bases map to TRBD1. This CDR3 has 14 amino acids. Per germline, CDR1 MGHRA and CDR2 YSYEKL. The junction had 4 bases not matched to a gene; V was cut back by 4 bases and J by 6 bases. The CDR3 reads CASSPGTGYEKLFF. The CDR3 nucleotides read TGCGCCAGCAGCCCCGGGACAGGTTATGAAAAACTGTTTTTT.

This clone has a single count. V gene TRBV4-3 combines with J gene TRBJ2-1, with D perhaps matching TRBD1 or TRBD2 (6 bases each). Germline CDR1 reads LGHNA; CDR2 reads YSLEER. This CDR3 has 17 amino acids. The V end was cut by 0 bases, the J end by 12 bases, with 24 bases between. The CDR3 DNA reads as TGCGCCAGCAGCCAAGATCCAACGTATCCGGGGGCCCAGGGGCAGTTCTTC. Protein: CASSQDPTYPGAQGQFF.

J is TRBJ1-2 and V is TRBV27; 8 nucleotides match TRBD1. V shed 6 bases and J 5 bases; nucleotides not matched to a gene: 8. This CDR3 is built from 14 residues. The germline gives CDR1 MNHEY, CDR2 SMNVEV (reference sequence). The CDR3 loop is CASRGTGSIYGYTF. CDR3 nucleotides: TGTGCCAGCAGGGGGACAGGTTCCATTTATGGCTACACCTTC.

V is TRBV5-6 and J is TRBJ2-7; D is unresolved. V dropped 3 bases and J dropped 3 bases, with 10 bases sitting between them. The CDR3 consists of 13 residues. Per germline, CDR1 SGHDT and CDR2 YYEEEE. The CDR3 here is CASSSDGLYEQYF. In DNA form, the CDR3 reads TGTGCCAGCAGCTCAGACGGGCTCTACGAGCAGTACTTC.

The chain joins TRBV5-8 to TRBJ1-2; 7 positions match TRBD1. Germline CDR1 and CDR2: SGHTS and YDEGEE. Trimming cost V 4 bases and J 2 bases; bases outside gene matches: 8. This CDR3 has 15 residues. CDR3 sequence reads: CASSRGQSRNYGYTF. In DNA, the CDR3 is TGTGCCAGCAGCAGGGGACAGTCACGAAACTATGGCTACACCTTC.

The chain recombines TRBV10-3 with TRBJ2-2, with 11 bases lining up with TRBD1. J was trimmed by 3 bases and V by 4 bases; bases with no gene match: 1. The CDR3 totals 15 residues. Looked up from germline, CDR1 is ENHRY and CDR2 is SYGVKD. CDR3 region: CAISGDRGDTGELFF. CDR3 nucleotides: TGTGCCATCAGTGGGGACAGGGGGGACACCGGGGAGCTGTTTTTT.

This clone was seen once. This chain joins TRBV2 and TRBJ1-1, with 8 bases that match TRBD1. Germline assignment: CDR1 SNHLY and CDR2 FYNNEI. The CDR3 is 13 amino acids. The J segment lost 7 bases and the V segment lost 2 bases, leaving 3 bases of the junction unmatched. Here the CDR3 reads CASSELGTGEAFF. In DNA, the CDR3 is TGTGCCAGCAGTGAATTGGGGACAGGTGAAGCTTTCTTT. Full variable domain (outside the CDR3, taken from reference TRBV2 and TRBJ1-1): EPEVTQTPSHQVTQMGQEVILRCVPISNHLYFYWYRQILGQKVEFLVSFYNNEISEKSEIFDDQFSVERPDGSNFTLKIRSTKLEDSAMYFCASSELGTGEAFFGQGTRLTVV.

This clone has only a few counts. J is TRBJ2-7 and V is TRBV4-3; tentative D call: TRBD1 (5 bases). CDR1 and CDR2 (germline): LGHNA, YSLEER. The CDR3 runs to 14 residues. Trimming removed 1 base at V and 5 bases at J, with 12 bases between. CDR3 residues: CASSQAIGVNEQYF. The CDR3 nucleotides read TGCGCCAGCAGCCAAGCCATAGGGGTCAACGAGCAGTACTTC.

There are a few counts of this clone. Here the CDR3 DNA reads TGTGCCAGCAGCCAGGGGACAGTCTCTGGAAACACCATATATTTT. This translates into CASSQGTVSGNTIYF. The chain is built from TRBV3-1 (or the pseudogene TRBV3-2) and TRBJ1-3; TRBD1 aligns across 7 bases. This CDR3 has 15 amino acids. V shed 3 bases, J shed 0 bases, and the junction held 2 bases outside the gene matches. Germline V gene sequence: CDR1 LGHDT, CDR2 YNNKEL (reference sequence).

This chain joins TRBV7-2 and TRBJ2-1, with TRBD2 identical over 8 bases. J gave up 5 bases and V 1 base, and 4 bases lay outside the gene matches. Germline V gene lookup returns CDR1 SGHTA and CDR2 FQGNSA. This CDR3 is 15 amino acids long. CDR3 sequence reads: CASSLGGGYHNEQFF. The CDR3 region has the DNA TGTGCCAGCAGCTTAGGCGGGGGGTACCACAATGAGCAGTTCTTC.

V usage is TRBV28 and J usage is TRBJ1-2; 7 bases map to TRBD1. V was pared by 5 bases and J by 8 bases, with 11 bases of the junction left unmatched. Germline lookup yields CDR1 MDHEN and CDR2 SYDVKM. The CDR3 totals 14 residues. The CDR3 sequence: CASSPRWQGGGYTF. The CDR3 coding sequence is TGTGCCAGCAGTCCTAGGTGGCAGGGGGGCGGCTACACCTTC.

This chain connects TRBV2 to TRBJ2-3, with no clear D. Germline lookup yields CDR1 SNHLY and CDR2 FYNNEI. The CDR3 is 11 amino acids. V lost 3 bases and J lost 8, with 6 bases in between. The CDR3 DNA reads TGTGCCAGCAGTGATCGCGGTACGCAGTATTTT. Translated: CASSDRGTQYF.

J is TRBJ2-7 and V is TRBV5-4; D possibly corresponds to TRBD2 (6 bases). The CDR3 spans 15 residues. V was trimmed by 0 bases and J by 0 bases, leaving 10 bases between them. The germline gives CDR1 SGHNT, CDR2 YYREEE (reference sequence). CDR3 region: CASSLGGTNSYEQYF. The CDR3 DNA is TGTGCCAGCAGCTTGGGCGGGACCAACTCCTACGAGCAGTACTTC.

This clone has a single count. The chain uses TRBV9 and TRBJ2-7; 10 bases map to TRBD2. CDR1 and CDR2 (germline): SGDLS, YYNGEE. V gave up 3 bases and J gave up 3 bases; unmatched junction bases: 9. This CDR3 has 16 residues. Written as DNA, the CDR3 is TGTGCCAGCAGCGAGGGCGGACTAGCGGCTCTCTACGAGCAGTACTTC. Protein product: CASSEGGLAALYEQYF.

V is TRBV7-9 and J is TRBJ1-4, with no clear D. Germline V lookup: CDR1 SEHNR, CDR2 FQNEAQ (reference sequence). V was clipped by 7 bases and J by 3 bases, with 15 bases between them. The CDR3 runs 15 residues. The CDR3 sequence is CASTPWSGSNEKLFF. The CDR3 nucleotides are TGTGCCAGCACCCCCTGGTCTGGGTCTAATGAAAAACTGTTTTTT.

The chain is built from TRBV5-1 and TRBJ1-1; D is perhaps TRBD1 (6 bases). CDR1 and CDR2 from the germline V gene are SGHRS and YFSETQ. CDR3 length equals 16 residues. V gave up 2 bases and J gave up 5 bases, with 19 bases separating them. Here the CDR3 reads CASSLGGIARGTEAFF. CDR3 DNA sequence: TGCGCCAGCAGCTTAGGGGGTATAGCCCGAGGGACTGAAGCTTTCTTT.

V usage is TRBV25-1 and J usage is TRBJ1-6; D is unclear. The V gene's germline CDR1 is MGHDK and CDR2 SYGVNS. The CDR3 has 16 residues. The V end lost 4 bases, the J end lost 1 base, and 11 bases lay between the germline ends. Written as DNA, the CDR3 is TGTGCCAGCAGTGGGGGAGGGAGTTCCTATAATTCACCCCTCCACTTT. Translated: CASSGGGSSYNSPLHF.

This sequence joins TRBV29-1 and TRBJ1-1; D might be TRBD1 (6 bases). The V gene's germline CDR1 is SQVTM and CDR2 ANQGSEA. The CDR3 covers 14 residues. V lost 1 base, J lost 1 base, and 10 bases lay in between. The CDR3 nucleotides read TGCAGCGTTGAAGCCTTGACAGGGAACACTGAAGCTTTCTTT. Amino acids: CSVEALTGNTEAFF.